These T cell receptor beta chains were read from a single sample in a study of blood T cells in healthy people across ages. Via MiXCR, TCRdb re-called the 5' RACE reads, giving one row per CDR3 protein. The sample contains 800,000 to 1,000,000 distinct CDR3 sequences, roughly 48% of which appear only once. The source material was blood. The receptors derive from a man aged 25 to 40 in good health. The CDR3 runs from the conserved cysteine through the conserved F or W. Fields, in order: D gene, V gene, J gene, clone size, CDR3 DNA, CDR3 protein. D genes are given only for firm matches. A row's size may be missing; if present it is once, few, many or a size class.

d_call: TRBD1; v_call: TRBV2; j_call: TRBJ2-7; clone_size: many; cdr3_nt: TGTGCCAGCAGTGCGGACAGGAACGAGCAGTACTTC; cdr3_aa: CASSADRNEQYF
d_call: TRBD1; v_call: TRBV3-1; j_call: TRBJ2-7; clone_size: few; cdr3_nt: TGTGCCAGCAGCCAAGGATGGGGACAGGGGGCTTACGAGCAGTACTTC; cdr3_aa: CASSQGWGQGAYEQYF
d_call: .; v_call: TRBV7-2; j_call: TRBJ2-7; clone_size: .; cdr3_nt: TGTGCCAGCAGCGGAACACCTTACTACGAGCAGTACTTC; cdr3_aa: CASSGTPYYEQYF
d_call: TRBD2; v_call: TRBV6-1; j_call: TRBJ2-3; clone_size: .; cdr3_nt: TGTGCCACCCTAGCGGGGCGGACACCAGATACGCAGTATTTT; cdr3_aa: CATLAGRTPDTQYF
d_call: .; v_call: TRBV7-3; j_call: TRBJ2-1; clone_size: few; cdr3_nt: TGTGCCAGCAGCTTAGGTCCAGGGCGAATTGAGCAGTTCTTC; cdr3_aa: CASSLGPGRIEQFF
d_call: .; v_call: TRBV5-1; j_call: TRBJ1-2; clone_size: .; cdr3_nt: TGCGCCAGCAGCTTGGCTGGGGGCGAGATGAATGGCTACACCTTC; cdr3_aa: CASSLAGGEMNGYTF
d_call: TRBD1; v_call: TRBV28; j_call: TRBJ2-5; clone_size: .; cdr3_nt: TGTGCCAGCAGACCACAGGGGGCGAGGGGAGAGACCCAGTACTTC; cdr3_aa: CASRPQGARGETQYF
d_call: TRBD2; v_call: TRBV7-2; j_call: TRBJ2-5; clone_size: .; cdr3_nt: TGTGCCAGCAGCTTAGCTTTAGCGGGGGGGTACCAAGAGACCCAGTACTTC; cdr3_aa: CASSLALAGGYQETQYF
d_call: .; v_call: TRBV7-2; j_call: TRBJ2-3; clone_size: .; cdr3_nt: TGTGCCAGCAGCTTGAGGTACGCGACAGATACGCAGTATTTT; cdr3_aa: CASSLRYATDTQYF
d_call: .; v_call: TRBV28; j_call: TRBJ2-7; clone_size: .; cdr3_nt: TGTGCCAGCAGGCCGGCGGGGTCGAGCTCCTACGAGCAGTACTTC; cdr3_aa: CASRPAGSSSYEQYF
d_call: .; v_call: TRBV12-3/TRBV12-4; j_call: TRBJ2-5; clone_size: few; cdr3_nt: TGTGCCAGCAGCTCAGGGACGGCTAAATACCAAGAGACCCAGTACTTC; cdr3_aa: CASSSGTAKYQETQYF
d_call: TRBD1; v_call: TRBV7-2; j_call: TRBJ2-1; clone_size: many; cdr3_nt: TGTGCCAGCAGCCGGGACAGGGGCTCCTACAATGAGCAGTTCTTC; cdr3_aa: CASSRDRGSYNEQFF
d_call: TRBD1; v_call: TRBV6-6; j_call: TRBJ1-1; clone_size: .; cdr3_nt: TGTGCCAGCAGTGGACGGACAGGGGGAACTGAAGCTTTCTTT; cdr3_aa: CASSGRTGGTEAFF
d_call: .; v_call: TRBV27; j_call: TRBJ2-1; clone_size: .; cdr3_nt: TGTGCCAGCAGTCCCTGGGGGACCGTCTACAATGAGCAGTTCTTC; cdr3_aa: CASSPWGTVYNEQFF
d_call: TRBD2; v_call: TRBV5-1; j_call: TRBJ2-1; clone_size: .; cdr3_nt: TGCGCCAGCAGCGTACTAGCGGGGGGTACCTACAATGAGCAGTTCTTC; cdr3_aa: CASSVLAGGTYNEQFF
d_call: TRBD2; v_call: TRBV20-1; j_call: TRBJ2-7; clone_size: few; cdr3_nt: TGCAGTGCTAGAGATCAGGCTAGCGGGGGCTACGAGCAGTACTTC; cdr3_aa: CSARDQASGGYEQYF
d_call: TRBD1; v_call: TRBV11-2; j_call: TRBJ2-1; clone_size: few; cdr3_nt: TGTGCCAGCAGCCTGGACAGGGGAAATGAGCAGTTCTTC; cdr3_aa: CASSLDRGNEQFF
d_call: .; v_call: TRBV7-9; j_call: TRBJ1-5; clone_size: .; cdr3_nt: TGTGCCAGCAGCCCTTTAATGGGGGTTCAGCCCCAGCATTTT; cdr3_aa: CASSPLMGVQPQHF
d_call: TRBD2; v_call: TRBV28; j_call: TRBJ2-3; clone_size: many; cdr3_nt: TGTGCCAGCGAAGGTTCGCGGGGGGGCGCAGATACGCAGTATTTT; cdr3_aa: CASEGSRGGADTQYF
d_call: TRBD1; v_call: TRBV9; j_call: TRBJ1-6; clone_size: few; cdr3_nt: TGTGCCAGCAGCGAAACAGGGGTTAGCTCCTATAATTCACCCCTCCACTTT; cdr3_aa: CASSETGVSSYNSPLHF
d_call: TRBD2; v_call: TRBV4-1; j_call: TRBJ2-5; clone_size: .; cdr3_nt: TGCGCCAGCTCTGTACGGACTAGCGGGAGTTGGGAGACCCAGTACTTC; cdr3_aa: CASSVRTSGSWETQYF
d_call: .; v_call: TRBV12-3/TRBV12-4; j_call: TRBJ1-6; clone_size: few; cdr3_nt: TGTGCCAGCAGTCAGGGTCAGGTTGCTTCACCCCTCCACTTT; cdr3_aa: CASSQGQVASPLHF
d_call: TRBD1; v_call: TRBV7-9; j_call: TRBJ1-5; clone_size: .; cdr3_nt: TGTGCCAGCAGCTTAGAAGGGACAGGGGTCCAGCCCCAGCATTTT; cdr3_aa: CASSLEGTGVQPQHF
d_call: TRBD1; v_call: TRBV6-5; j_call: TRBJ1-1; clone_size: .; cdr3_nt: TGTGCCAGCAGGACGGGGGACAGGGAAACTGAAGCTTTCTTT; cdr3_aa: CASRTGDRETEAFF
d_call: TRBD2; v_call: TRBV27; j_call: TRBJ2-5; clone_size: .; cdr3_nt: TGTGCCAGCTCGGGACTAGCGGGGGGACTTGAAGAGACCCAGTACTTC; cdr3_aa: CASSGLAGGLEETQYF
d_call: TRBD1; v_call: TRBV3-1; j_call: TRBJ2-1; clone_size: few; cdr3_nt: TGTGCCAGCAGTCGGGACAGGTCGCCCAATGAGCAGTTCTTC; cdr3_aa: CASSRDRSPNEQFF
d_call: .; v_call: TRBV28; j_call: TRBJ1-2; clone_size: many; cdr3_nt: TGTGCCAGCAGAGGACACTCGGGCGGCTATGGCTACACCTTC; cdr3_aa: CASRGHSGGYGYTF
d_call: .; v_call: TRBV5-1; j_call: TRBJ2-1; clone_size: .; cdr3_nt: TGCGCCAGCAGCTCCCAGATGGCCACGGGACACAATGAGCAGTTCTTC; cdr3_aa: CASSSQMATGHNEQFF
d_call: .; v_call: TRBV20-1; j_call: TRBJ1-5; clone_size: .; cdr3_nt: TGCAGTGCTAGAGATCTTCAGAGTAGCAATCAGCCCCAGCATTTT; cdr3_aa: CSARDLQSSNQPQHF
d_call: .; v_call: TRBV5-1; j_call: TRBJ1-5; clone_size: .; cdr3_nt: TGCGCCAGCAGCTCCGGGACAACCGGAAATCAGCCCCAGCATTTT; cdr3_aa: CASSSGTTGNQPQHF
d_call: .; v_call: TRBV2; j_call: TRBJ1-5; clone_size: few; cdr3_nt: TGTGCCAGCAATAGGGGGGATAGCAATCAGCCCCAGCATTTT; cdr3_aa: CASNRGDSNQPQHF
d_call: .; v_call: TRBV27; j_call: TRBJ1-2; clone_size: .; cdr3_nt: TGTGCCAGCAGTTTATCGGCCGGGGTTTTCGGGTCCGGTGGCTACACCTTC; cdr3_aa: CASSLSAGVFGSGGYTF
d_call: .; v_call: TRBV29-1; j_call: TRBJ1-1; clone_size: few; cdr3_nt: TGCAGCGTAAGGAACTCAGGGTCCACTGAAGCTTTCTTT; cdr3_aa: CSVRNSGSTEAFF
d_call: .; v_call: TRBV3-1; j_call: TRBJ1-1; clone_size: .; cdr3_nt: TGTGCCAGCAGCCTGCGGGACACCCACACTGAAGCTTTCTTT; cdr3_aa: CASSLRDTHTEAFF
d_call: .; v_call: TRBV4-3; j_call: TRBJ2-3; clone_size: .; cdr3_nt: TGCGCCAGCAGCCGCTCAGGGGGGGGACAGTACGCAGATACGCAGTATTTT; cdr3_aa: CASSRSGGGQYADTQYF
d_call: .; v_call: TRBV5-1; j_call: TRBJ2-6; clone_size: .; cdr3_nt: TGCGCCTCCTCTAGGTTAGACTTCTCTGGGGCCAACGTCCTGACTTTC; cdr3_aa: CASSRLDFSGANVLTF
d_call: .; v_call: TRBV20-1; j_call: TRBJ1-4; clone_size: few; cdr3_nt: TGCAGTGCTAGGGGGGGTGAAAAACTGTTTTTT; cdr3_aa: CSARGGEKLFF
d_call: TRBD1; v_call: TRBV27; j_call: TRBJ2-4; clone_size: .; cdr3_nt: TGTGCCAGCAGTTCTGGGGGACAGGGAAAAAACATTCAGTACTTC; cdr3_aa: CASSSGGQGKNIQYF
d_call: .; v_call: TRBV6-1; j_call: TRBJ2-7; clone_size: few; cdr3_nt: TGTGCCAGCAGTGCCCGGACGGGGGAAAGAAACGAGCAGTACTTC; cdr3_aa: CASSARTGERNEQYF
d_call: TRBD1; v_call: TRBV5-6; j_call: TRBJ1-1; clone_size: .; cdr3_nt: TGTGCCAGCAACGGGAGGACAGGGGAGAACACTGAAGCTTTCTTT; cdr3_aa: CASNGRTGENTEAFF
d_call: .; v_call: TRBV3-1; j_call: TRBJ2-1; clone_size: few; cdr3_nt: TGTGCCAGCAGTCGGGACTCCGGTGCATTCAATGAGCAGTTCTTC; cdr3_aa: CASSRDSGAFNEQFF
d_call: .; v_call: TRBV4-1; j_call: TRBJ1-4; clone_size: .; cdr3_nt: TGCGCCAGCAGCCAAGATATGGACTTTAGGGGTAAACTGTTTTTT; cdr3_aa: CASSQDMDFRGKLFF
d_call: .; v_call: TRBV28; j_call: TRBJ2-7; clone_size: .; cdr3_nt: TGTGCCAGCAGTTCCCCGACGGGAACCTACGAGCAGTACTTC; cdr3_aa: CASSSPTGTYEQYF
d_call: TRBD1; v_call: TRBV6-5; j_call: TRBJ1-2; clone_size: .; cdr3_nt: TGTGCCAGCAGAATACCGGGACAGGGAATACGAGGCTACACCTTC; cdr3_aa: CASRIPGQGIRGYTF
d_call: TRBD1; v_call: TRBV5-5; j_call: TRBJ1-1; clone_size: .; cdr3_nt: TGTGCCAGCAGCTCCTGGACAGGGGGGCGCAGTGACACTGAAGCTTTCTTT; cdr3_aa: CASSSWTGGRSDTEAFF
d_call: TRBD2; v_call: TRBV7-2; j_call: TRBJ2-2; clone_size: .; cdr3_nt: TGTGCCAGCAGCCCGCTCGGGACTAGCGCGCGGGAGCTGTTTTTT; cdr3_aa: CASSPLGTSARELFF
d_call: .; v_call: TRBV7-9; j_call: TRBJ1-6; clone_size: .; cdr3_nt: TGTGCCAGCAGCTTGGTCCTCAATTCACCCCTCCACTTT; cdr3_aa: CASSLVLNSPLHF
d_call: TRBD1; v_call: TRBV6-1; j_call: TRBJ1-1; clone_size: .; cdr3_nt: TGTGCCAGCAGTGATCCCGGGACAGGGTGGAAGACTGAAGCTTTCTTT; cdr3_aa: CASSDPGTGWKTEAFF
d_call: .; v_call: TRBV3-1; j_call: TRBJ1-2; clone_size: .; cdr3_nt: TGTGCCAGCAGCCACGAAGACAGGAGCGGCTACACCTTC; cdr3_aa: CASSHEDRSGYTF
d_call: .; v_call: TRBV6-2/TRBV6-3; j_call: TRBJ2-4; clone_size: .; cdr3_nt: TGTGCCAGCAGACCGCAGCCAGGGTTAGCCAAAAACATTCAGTACTTC; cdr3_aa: CASRPQPGLAKNIQYF